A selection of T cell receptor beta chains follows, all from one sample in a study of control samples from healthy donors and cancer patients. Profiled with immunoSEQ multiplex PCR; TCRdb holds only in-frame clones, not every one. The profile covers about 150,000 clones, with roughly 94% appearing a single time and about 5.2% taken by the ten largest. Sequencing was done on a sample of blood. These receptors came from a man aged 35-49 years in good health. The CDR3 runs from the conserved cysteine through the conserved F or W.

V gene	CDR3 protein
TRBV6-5	CASSTGGSGNTIYF
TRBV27	CASSTDPPPTEKLFF
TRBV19	CASTIGNGPGTDTQYF
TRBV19	CASSAQGLYGYTF
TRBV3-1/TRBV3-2	CASSHRGGSYEQYF
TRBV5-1	CASSLRGPTDTQYF
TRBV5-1	CASSHEIGQGNTEAFF
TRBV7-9	CASSPLDTEAFF
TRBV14	CASSQGLDEQYF
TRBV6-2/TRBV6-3	CASSYRRSFSNQPQHF
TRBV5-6	CASSLERSGLVGYTF
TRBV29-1	CSVGLQDYGYTF
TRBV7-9	CASSLAMTGDTQYF
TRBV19	CASSIRGQDTQYF
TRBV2	CASNPGSIGYTF
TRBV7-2	CASSLKGRGNIQYF
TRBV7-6	CASSLVGPEGNSPLHF
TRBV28	CASTLGGIGPEAFF
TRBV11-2	CASSLGAEQPQHF
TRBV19	CASSVEDRYEQYF
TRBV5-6	CASSLGTVNTGELFF
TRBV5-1	CASSFGQGNSGANVLTF
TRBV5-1	CASSKTDRAGNTIYF
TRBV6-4	CASPPGGFYGYTF
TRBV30	CAWSVLAPYNEQFF
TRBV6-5	CASSDRDYSNQPQHF
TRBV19	CASSVGRDQPQHF
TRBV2	CASRNRAGHEQFF
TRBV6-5	CASSYQQLNTEAFF
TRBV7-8	CASSLVPDPSRATNEKLFF
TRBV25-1	CASSDLGGPNSPLHF
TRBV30	CAWSVGYSPLHF
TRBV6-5	CASSFTAGQNGYTF
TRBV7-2	CASSLLWGNSPLHF
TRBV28	CASRLQGAGYGYTF
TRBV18	CASSPLGTSKGYEQYF
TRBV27	CASSPGGSSHQPQHF
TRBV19	CASSMSVGSYNEQFF
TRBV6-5	CASSSYGTRSNQPQHF
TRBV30	CAWSQAIGDYEQYF
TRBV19	CASSAYSTAAGYTF
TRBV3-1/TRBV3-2	CASSQETIDYGYTF
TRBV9	CASSVQGGHYNEQFF
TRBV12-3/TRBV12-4	CASSFLYYEQYF
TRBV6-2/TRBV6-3	CASSGSGGANEQFF
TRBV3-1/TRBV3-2	CASSQGSGGNQPQHF
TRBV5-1	CASSLGLGSPYEQYF
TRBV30	CAWTGGGNNQPQHF
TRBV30	CAARGGQVGEQYF
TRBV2	CASTRDVPYGYTF
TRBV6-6	CLAGRGGNEQFF
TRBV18	CASSDSLPAEAFF
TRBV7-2	CASSLLGGGFHEQYF
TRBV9	CASSGRRYTDTQYF